This paragraph covers one T cell receptor (beta chain) sequence. Its specificity is not known. The data are from a study of OX40 agonist ivuxolimab in advanced cancers. Germline V lookup: CDR1 PRHDT, CDR2 FYEKMQ (reference sequence). Between the trimmed V and J ends, which lost 4 bases and 0 bases, there was a span of 10 bases. This CDR3 is 15 amino acids long. Assay used: immunoSEQ multiplex PCR; TCRdb lists only in-frame clones, some missing. The repertoire holds about 80,000 clones, roughly 90% seen once, with approximately 8% in the top ten. Overall study findings and caveats: Normalized T-cell clonal expansion was also low in some nonresponders.

The specimen comprised CD4+ or CD8+ T cells sorted from blood, sampled in a trial of the OX40 agonist ivuxolimab. The chain has TRBV13 and TRBJ2-1; D possibly corresponds to TRBD1 (6 bases). The TCR comes from an adult with an advanced solid tumor such as melanoma, head and neck, liver or kidney cancer. The CDR3 spells CASSSTGHSYNEQFF. Written as DNA, the CDR3 is TGTGCCAGCAGCTCCACGGGACACTCCTACAATGAGCAGTTCTTC.